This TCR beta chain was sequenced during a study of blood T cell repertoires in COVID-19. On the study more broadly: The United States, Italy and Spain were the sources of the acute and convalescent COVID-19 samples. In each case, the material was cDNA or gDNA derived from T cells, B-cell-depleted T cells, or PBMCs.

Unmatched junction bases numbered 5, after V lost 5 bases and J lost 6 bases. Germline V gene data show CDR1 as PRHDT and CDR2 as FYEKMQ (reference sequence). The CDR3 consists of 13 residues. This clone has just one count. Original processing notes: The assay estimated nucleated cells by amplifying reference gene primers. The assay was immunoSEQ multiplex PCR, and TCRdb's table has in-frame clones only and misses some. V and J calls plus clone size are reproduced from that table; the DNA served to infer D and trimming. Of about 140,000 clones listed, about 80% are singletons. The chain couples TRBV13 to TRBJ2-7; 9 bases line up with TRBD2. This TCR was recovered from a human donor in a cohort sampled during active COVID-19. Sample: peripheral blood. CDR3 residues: CASSRTSESEQYF. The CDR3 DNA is TGTGCCAGCAGCCGGACTAGCGAGAGCGAGCAGTACTTC.